This T cell receptor beta chain was profiled in a study of blood T cell repertoires in COVID-19. Study overall: PBMCs, B-cell-depleted T cells, or T cells provided the cDNA or gDNA that made up the material.

Authors' processing steps: Researchers report that nucleated cell counts were estimated from reference gene primer amplification. Assay used: immunoSEQ multiplex PCR; TCRdb lists only in-frame clones, some missing. Clone size and V and J calls were adopted from that table, with D and trimming inferred from the DNA. The table shows 190,000 or so clones, with roughly nine tenths occurring only once. Turning to this clone: The same CDR3 also results from other DNA sequences found in this sample.

Participants reported their clinical history, and cohort assignment relied on those reports. Two negative PCRs, clearance, or symptom resolution had been documented for recovered Cohort 3 donors. This TCR was sampled from a young woman who had recovered from COVID-19. Input material: PBMCs or T cells enriched from blood (not recorded which).

This CDR3 reads CASSYSGGSYNEQFF. DNA for the CDR3: TGTGCCAGCAGTTACTCCGGGGGCTCCTACAATGAGCAGTTCTTC. V and J are TRBV6-5 and TRBJ2-1; D may be TRBD2 (6 bases). There are 15 residues in the CDR3. The germline V and J ends were trimmed by 0 bases and 0 bases, with 6 bases remaining between them. CDR1 and CDR2 (germline): MNHEY, SVGAGI.